This T cell receptor beta chain was recorded in a study of blood T cell repertoires in COVID-19. This table comes from immunoSEQ multiplex PCR, and its TCRdb copy is limited to in-frame clones, with some not included. This sample carries approximately 220,000 clones, approximately 81% of them seen once, and the ten largest clones take over 15%. Cohort 3 recovered donors had two negative PCRs, clearance, or symptom resolution. Germline V gives CDR1 SGHVS, CDR2 FQNEAQ. Trimming removed 1 base from V and 0 bases from J; junction bases left unmatched: 8. This CDR3 contains 17 residues. This clone was observed a handful of times.

This clonotype was sampled from a man in his forties who had recovered from COVID-19. The sequencing sample was made of PBMCs or T cells enriched from blood (not recorded which). The chain has TRBV7-8 and TRBJ2-7; TRBD2 aligns across 8 bases. The CDR3 bases are TGTGCCAGCAGCTTAGATGGGCGGGAGGTCCGCTCCTACGAGCAGTACTTC. This encodes CASSLDGREVRSYEQYF. The full variable domain, completed using reference TRBV7-8 and TRBJ2-7, is GAGVSQSPRYKVAKRGQDVALRCDPISGHVSLFWYQQALGQGPEFLTYFQNEAQLDKSGLPSDRFFAERPEGSVSTLKIQRTQQEDSAVYLCASSLDGREVRSYEQYFGPGTRLTVT.